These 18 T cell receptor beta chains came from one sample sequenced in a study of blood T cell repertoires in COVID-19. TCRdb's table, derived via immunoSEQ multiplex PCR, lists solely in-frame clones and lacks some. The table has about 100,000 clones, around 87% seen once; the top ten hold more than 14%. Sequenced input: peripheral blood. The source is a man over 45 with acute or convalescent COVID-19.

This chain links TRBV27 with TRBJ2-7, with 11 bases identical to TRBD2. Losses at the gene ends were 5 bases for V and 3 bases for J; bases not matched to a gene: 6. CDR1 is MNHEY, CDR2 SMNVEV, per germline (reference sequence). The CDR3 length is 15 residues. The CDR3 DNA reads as TGTGCCAGCAGTCAAACTAGCGGGAGATTCTACGAGCAGTACTTC. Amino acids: CASSQTSGRFYEQYF.

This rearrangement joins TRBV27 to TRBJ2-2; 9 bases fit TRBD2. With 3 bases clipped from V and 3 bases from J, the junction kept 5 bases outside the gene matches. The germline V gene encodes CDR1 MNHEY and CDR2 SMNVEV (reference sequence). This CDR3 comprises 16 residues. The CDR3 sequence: CASSLSGRLYTGELFF. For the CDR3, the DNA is TGTGCCAGCAGTTTGAGCGGGAGGCTATACACCGGGGAGCTGTTTTTT.

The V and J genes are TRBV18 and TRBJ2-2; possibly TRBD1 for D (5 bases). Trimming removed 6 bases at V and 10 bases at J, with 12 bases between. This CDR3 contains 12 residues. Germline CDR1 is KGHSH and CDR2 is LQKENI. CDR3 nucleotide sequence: TGTGCCAGCTCTTCAGGGTTTACGGAGCTGTTTTTT. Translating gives CASSSGFTELFF.

CDR3 protein: CASSTDLMGGYTF. CDR3 in DNA: TGTGCCAGTAGTACCGATCTTATGGGCGGCTACACCTTC. The gene calls are TRBV19 and TRBJ1-2; D not resolved. The V end was cut by 4 bases, the J end by 8 bases, with 14 bases between. In germline, CDR1 is LNHDA, CDR2 SQIVND (reference sequence). CDR3 length equals 13 residues.

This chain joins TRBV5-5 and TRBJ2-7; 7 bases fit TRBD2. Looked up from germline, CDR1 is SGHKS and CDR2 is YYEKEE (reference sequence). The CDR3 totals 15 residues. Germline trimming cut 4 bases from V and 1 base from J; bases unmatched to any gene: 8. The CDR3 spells CASSTSAAVSYEQYF. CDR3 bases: TGTGCCAGCAGCACTAGCGCAGCTGTGTCCTACGAGCAGTACTTC.

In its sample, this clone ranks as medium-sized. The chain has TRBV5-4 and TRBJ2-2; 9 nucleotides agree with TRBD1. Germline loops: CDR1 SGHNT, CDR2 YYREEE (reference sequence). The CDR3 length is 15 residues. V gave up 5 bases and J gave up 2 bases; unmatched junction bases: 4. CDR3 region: CASRRGQGNTGELFF. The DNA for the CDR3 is TGTGCCAGCAGGCGGGGACAGGGTAACACCGGGGAGCTGTTTTTT.

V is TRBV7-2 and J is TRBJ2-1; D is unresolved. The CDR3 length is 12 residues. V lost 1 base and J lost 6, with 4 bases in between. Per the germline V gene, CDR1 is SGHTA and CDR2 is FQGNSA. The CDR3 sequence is CASSLVVNEQFF. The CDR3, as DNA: TGTGCCAGCAGCTTAGTCGTCAATGAGCAGTTCTTC.

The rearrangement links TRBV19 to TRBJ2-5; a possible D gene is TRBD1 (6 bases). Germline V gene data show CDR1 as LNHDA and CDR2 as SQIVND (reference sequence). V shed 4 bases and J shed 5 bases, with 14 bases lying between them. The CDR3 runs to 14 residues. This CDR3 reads CASSRAGVRETQYF. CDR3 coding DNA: TGTGCCAGTAGTAGGGCAGGGGTGCGGGAGACCCAGTACTTC.

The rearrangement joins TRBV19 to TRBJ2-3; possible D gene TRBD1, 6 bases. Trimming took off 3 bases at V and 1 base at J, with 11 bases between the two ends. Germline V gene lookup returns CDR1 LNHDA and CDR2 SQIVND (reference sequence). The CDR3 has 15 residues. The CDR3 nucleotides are TGTGCCAGTAGTATCACACAGGGAGGCACAGATACGCAGTATTTT. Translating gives CASSITQGGTDTQYF.

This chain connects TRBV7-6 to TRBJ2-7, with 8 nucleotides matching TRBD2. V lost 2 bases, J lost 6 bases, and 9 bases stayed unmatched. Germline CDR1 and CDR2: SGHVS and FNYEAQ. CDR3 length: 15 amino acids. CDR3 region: CASSLSVSGEIEQYF. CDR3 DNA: TGTGCCAGCAGCTTATCGGTTAGCGGGGAAATCGAGCAGTACTTC.

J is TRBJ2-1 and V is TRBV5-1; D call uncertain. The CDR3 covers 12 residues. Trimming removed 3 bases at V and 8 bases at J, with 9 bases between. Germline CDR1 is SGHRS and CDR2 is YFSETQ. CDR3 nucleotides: TGCGCCAGCAGCTCTACGACATATGAGCAGTTCTTC. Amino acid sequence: CASSSTTYEQFF.

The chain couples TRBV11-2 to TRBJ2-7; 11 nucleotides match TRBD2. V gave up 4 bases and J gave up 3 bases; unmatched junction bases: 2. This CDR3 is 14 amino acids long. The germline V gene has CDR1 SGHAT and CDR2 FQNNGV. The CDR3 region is CASSWTSGYYEQYF. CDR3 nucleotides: TGTGCCAGCAGCTGGACTAGCGGGTACTACGAGCAGTACTTC.

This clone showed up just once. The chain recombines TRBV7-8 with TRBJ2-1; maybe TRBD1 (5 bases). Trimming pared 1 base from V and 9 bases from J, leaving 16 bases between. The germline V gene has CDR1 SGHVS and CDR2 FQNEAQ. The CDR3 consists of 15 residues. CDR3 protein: CASSLEVGVLGEQFF. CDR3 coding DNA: TGTGCCAGCAGCTTAGAAGTAGGGGTATTAGGTGAGCAGTTCTTC.

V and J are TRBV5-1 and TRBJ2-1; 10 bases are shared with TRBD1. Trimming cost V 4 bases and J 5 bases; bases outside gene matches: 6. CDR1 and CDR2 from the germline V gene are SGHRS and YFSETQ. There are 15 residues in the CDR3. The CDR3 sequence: CASSPRQGADNEQFF. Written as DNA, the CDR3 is TGCGCCAGCAGCCCCCGACAGGGGGCGGACAATGAGCAGTTCTTC.

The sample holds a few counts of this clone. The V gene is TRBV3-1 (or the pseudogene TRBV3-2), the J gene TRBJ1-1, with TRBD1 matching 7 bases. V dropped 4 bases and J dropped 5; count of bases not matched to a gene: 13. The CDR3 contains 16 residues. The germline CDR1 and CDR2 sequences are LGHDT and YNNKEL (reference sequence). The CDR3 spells CASSPSTGTVETEAFF. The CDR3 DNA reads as TGTGCCAGCAGCCCCTCGACCGGGACAGTAGAAACTGAAGCTTTCTTT.

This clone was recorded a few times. The CDR3 loop reads CASSYGLSEQYF. For the CDR3, the DNA is TGTGCCAGCAGTTACGGACTATCCGAGCAGTACTTC. The chain is built from TRBV6-6 and TRBJ2-7, with D possibly being TRBD2 (6 bases). The CDR3 length is 12 residues. V lost 2 bases, J lost 6 bases, and 8 bases lay in between. Germline CDR1 and CDR2: MNHNY and SVGAGI (reference sequence).

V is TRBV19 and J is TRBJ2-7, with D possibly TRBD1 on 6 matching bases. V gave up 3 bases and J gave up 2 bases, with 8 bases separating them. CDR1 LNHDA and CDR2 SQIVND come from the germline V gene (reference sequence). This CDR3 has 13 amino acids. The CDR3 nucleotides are TGTGCCAGTAGTATGGACAGACCCTACGAGCAGTACTTC. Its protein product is CASSMDRPYEQYF.

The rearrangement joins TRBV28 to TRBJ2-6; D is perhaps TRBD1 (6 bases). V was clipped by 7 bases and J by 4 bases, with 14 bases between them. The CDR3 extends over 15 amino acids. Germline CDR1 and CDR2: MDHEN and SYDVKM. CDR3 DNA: TGTGCCAGCACCCTAGGGGGTTCCGGGGCCAACGTCCTGACTTTC. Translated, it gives CASTLGGSGANVLTF.